This TCR beta chain was recorded in a study of T cell repertoires in cytomegalovirus infection. Study context: Recently identified HLA-C-restricted CMV epitopes were among the peptides used. Shared public TCR beta signatures pointed to both CMV infection and a matching HLA type. Findings of the study overall: Ex vivo responses were dominated by HLA-C-restricted CMV-specific TCR beta clonotypes. CMV carriers with the relevant HLA were identified by cumulative public TCR beta family frequency.

Looked up from germline, CDR1 is MNHGY and CDR2 is SAAAGT. With V trimmed by 6 bases and J by 6 bases, 7 bases remained unmatched. This CDR3 comprises 15 residues. Remarks on this clonotype: The antigen remains undetermined.

TCRdb analysed the reads with MiXCR anew, one entry per CDR3 protein. The sample shows roughly 69,000 distinct CDR3 sequences, around 30% of them seen only once. Here the sequenced sample was CD8+ T cells from cultured PBMCs, taken from culture after CMV antigen stimulation. This chain connects TRBV6-8 to TRBJ2-7; 14 bases are shared with TRBD2. This TCR was sampled from a human donor in good health (CMV status not recorded). Some clones in this sample may be carry-over from other donors' samples. The CDR3 reads CASSSSGLAGAEQYF. The CDR3 DNA sequence: TGTGCCAGCAGCTCTTCGGGACTAGCGGGGGCCGAGCAGTACTTC.